Listed here is a single T cell receptor (beta chain). Its target is unknown. The data belong to a study of T cell responses to AZD1222 COVID-19 vaccine. Study conclusions and caveats: Recipients of AZD1222 seropositive at baseline numbered only 6 or 7. Increases in Spike-specific TCR breadth and depth were seen after two AZD1222 doses. Close to half of all spike-specific TCRs reportedly target regions of the variants that are unmutated. Clonal diversity was possibly underestimated, and white British individuals and females predominated among donors.

This table comes from immunoSEQ multiplex PCR, and its TCRdb copy is limited to in-frame clones, with some not included. Of around 180,000 clones in the sample, more than 70% were seen once. The material sequenced was peripheral blood, taken 28 days after the second AZD1222 dose. This clonotype originated in an adult who received the AZD1222 COVID-19 vaccine.

CDR3 sequence reads: CASSVNSHNEKLFF. The CDR3 DNA reads TGTGCCAGCAGCGTTAACAGCCATAATGAAAAACTGTTTTTT. The gene calls are TRBV9 and TRBJ1-4; D uncertain. Germline V gene data show CDR1 as SGDLS and CDR2 as YYNGEE. This CDR3 has 14 residues. V lost 2 bases to trimming and J lost 4 bases, with 9 bases between them.